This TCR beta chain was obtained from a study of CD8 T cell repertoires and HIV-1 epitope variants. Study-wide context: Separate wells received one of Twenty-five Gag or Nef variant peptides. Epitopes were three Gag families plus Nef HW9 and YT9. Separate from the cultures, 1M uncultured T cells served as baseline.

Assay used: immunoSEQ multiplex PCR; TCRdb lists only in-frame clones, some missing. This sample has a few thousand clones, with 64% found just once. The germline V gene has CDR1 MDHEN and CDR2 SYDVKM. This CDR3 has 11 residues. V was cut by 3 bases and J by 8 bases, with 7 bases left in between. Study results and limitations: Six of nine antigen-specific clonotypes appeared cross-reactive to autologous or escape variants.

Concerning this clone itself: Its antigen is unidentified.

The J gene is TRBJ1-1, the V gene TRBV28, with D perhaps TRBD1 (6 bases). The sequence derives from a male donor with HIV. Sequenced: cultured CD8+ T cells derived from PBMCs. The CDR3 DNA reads TGTGCCAGCAGTTTGGGGACAGAAGCTTTCTTT. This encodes CASSLGTEAFF.